This TCR beta chain was obtained from a study of T cells in Graves' hyperthyroidism and ophthalmopathy. Diagnoses were made from clinical symptoms, serum measures (thyroxine and TRAb), thyroid ultrasound and orbital computed tomography. RNA transcripts gave rise to amplified TCR beta CDR3 regions. With the HTBI primer set, the TCR CDR3 went through a first round of RT-PCR. TCRdb re-called the multiplex PCR reads through MiXCR, storing one row per CDR3 protein. The data contain fewer than 650,000 distinct CDR3 sequences, approximately 48% of them singletons. This clonotype showed up just a few times. Its matching antigen is unknown. With V trimmed by 8 bases and J by 3 bases, 6 bases remained unmatched. There are 13 residues in the CDR3. Germline values: CDR1 SNHLY, CDR2 FYNNEI. General study points: Appearing also in blood were most of the thyroid clonotypes expanded above 0.001. Ophthalmopathy was model-predicted a median about 6.9 months pre-onset. Through a model of 13 V-J features, ophthalmopathy was separated from stable hyperthyroidism.

The sample consisted of peripheral blood or thyroid tissue (not recorded which). The chain has TRBV2 and TRBJ1-1; 7 bases fit TRBD1. This receptor was identified in an adult woman with Graves' disease, either hyperthyroidism or ophthalmopathy (not recorded which). The CDR3 nucleotides read TGTGCCAGCGCTGGACAGGAGCACACTGAAGCTTTCTTT. It is translated as CASAGQEHTEAFF.